These T cell receptor beta chains were read from a single sample in a study of T cell repertoires in cytomegalovirus infection. TCRdb re-called the reads with MiXCR, one entry per CDR3 protein. The sample has about 770,000 distinct CDR3 sequences, under 35% seen once; the top ten hold about an eighth. The antigens these receptors bind are not known. Sequences were derived from cultured CD8+ T cells from PBMCs, sampled from culture after CMV antigen stimulation. Every receptor here comes from a human donor in good health (CMV status not recorded). Some clones in this sample may be carry-over from other donors' samples. The CDR3 runs from the conserved cysteine through the conserved F or W. D genes are given only for firm matches. Rows may omit the clone size; those that give it use once, few, many or a size class.

clone size	V gene	J gene	D gene	CDR3 DNA	CDR3 protein
NA	TRBV7-9	TRBJ2-1	TRBD2	TGTGCCAGCAGCCCGGCGAGCGGGGCGCCGGATGAAAAACAGTTCTTC	CASSPASGAPDEKQFF
NA	TRBV29-1	TRBJ2-3	NA	TGCAGCGTTACGGGGGTCACAGATACGCAGTATTTT	CSVTGVTDTQYF
few	TRBV5-1	TRBJ1-1	TRBD1	TGCGCCAGCAGCCTCTCACAGACAGGGGCGAACACTGAAGCTTTCTTT	CASSLSQTGANTEAFF
NA	TRBV7-2	TRBJ1-5	NA	TGTGCCAGCAGCTGGGGGGGGGGGGAACCCAATCAGCCCCAGCATTTT	CASSWGGGEPNQPQHF
few	TRBV5-6	TRBJ1-1	TRBD1	TGTGCCAGCAGCGCCGGACAGGGGATGAGGACTGAAGCTTTCTTT	CASSAGQGMRTEAFF
few	TRBV7-6	TRBJ2-3	TRBD1	TGTGCCAGCAGCGAGGACAGGGGTTCAGATACGCAGTATTTT	CASSEDRGSDTQYF
many	TRBV12-3/TRBV12-4	TRBJ2-2	TRBD1	TGTGCCAGCAGCCTAGACAGGGGGAACACCGGGGAGCTGTTTTTT	CASSLDRGNTGELFF
few	TRBV2	TRBJ2-7	NA	TGTGCCAGCAGTGAATATGGGGGTCTGTCCTACGAGCAGTACTTC	CASSEYGGLSYEQYF
once	TRBV28	TRBJ2-1	TRBD1	TGTGCCAGCAGCTGGGGACAGCAGAAAAATGAGCAGTTCTTC	CASSWGQQKNEQFF
NA	TRBV9	TRBJ2-6	NA	TGTGCCAGCAGCGTAGCAGGAGGGACAGGGGCCAACGTCCTGACTTTC	CASSVAGGTGANVLTF
many	TRBV7-6	TRBJ2-5	NA	TGTGCCAGCAGCTTAGTGGGCCGGGGCCAGGAGACCCAGTACTTC	CASSLVGRGQETQYF
NA	TRBV28	TRBJ1-4	NA	TGTGCCAGCAGCATCTTTCCGGGCCCTACAAAGGAAAAACTGTTTTTT	CASSIFPGPTKEKLFF
NA	TRBV4-1	TRBJ2-5	NA	TGCGCCAGCCGGCAGCCCCTGGATGGGACCCAGTACTTC	CASRQPLDGTQYF
few	TRBV7-9	TRBJ2-1	TRBD2	TGTGCCAGCAGCCCTCCTAGCGGGGGGCGAGGGGAGCAGTTCTTC	CASSPPSGGRGEQFF
few	TRBV4-1	TRBJ1-1	NA	TGCGCCAGCAGCCAAGACGGGTTGGGTGACACTGAAGCTTTCTTT	CASSQDGLGDTEAFF
few	TRBV7-9	TRBJ1-1	NA	TGTGCCAGCAGCCCGCACCCAACGGGTGTGACCACTGAAGCTTTCTTT	CASSPHPTGVTTEAFF
NA	TRBV5-4	TRBJ1-3	NA	TGTGCCAGCAGCCCTACTGGACACTCTGGAAACACCATATATTTT	CASSPTGHSGNTIYF
NA	TRBV6-5	TRBJ1-5	NA	TGTGCCAGCAGTTCGGACATATTCGCGAATCAGCCCCAGCATTTT	CASSSDIFANQPQHF
NA	TRBV28	TRBJ2-3	NA	TGTGCCAGCAGTCTTCGGAAAGGACCGAACCCCACAGATACGCAGTATTTT	CASSLRKGPNPTDTQYF
NA	TRBV10-3	TRBJ1-2	NA	TGTGCCATCAGACTTGACCGCGATGGCTACACCTTC	CAIRLDRDGYTF
NA	TRBV5-1	TRBJ2-1	NA	TGCGCCAGCAGGGAGACACTAGGGATGAGCGAGCAGTTCTTC	CASRETLGMSEQFF
many	TRBV7-2	TRBJ1-6	NA	TGTGCCAGCAGCTTAACGGGTTCACCCCTCCACTTT	CASSLTGSPLHF
few	TRBV27	TRBJ2-1	NA	TGTGCCAGCAGTTTATCCTCATACGGCTCCTACAATGAGCAGTTCTTC	CASSLSSYGSYNEQFF
few	TRBV7-2	TRBJ1-4	NA	TGTGCCAGCAGCTTAAGAGGGGCCTGGGATGGACTGTTTTTT	CASSLRGAWDGLFF
NA	TRBV7-9	TRBJ2-3	NA	TGTGCCAGCAGCTCTCCCCGGGACGCAGATACGCAGTATTTT	CASSSPRDADTQYF
NA	TRBV28	TRBJ1-4	NA	TGTGCCAGCAGTTTACCACAGGGAGGGGTCAATGAAAAACTGTTTTTT	CASSLPQGGVNEKLFF
NA	TRBV6-1	TRBJ1-1	NA	TGTGCCAGCAATGGACAGAGAGCGACGTTTCCTGAAGCTTTCTTT	CASNGQRATFPEAFF
NA	TRBV15	TRBJ1-1	TRBD1	TGTGCCACCAGCAGAGACCTAGGACAGGGTGGGACTGAAGCTTTCTTT	CATSRDLGQGGTEAFF
NA	TRBV9	TRBJ1-6	NA	TGTGCCAGCAGCGGAACAGCCTCGGCCTATAATTCACCCCTCCACTTT	CASSGTASAYNSPLHF
NA	TRBV14	TRBJ1-2	NA	TGTGCCAGCAGCCAAGATCTGCAACCTAACTATGGCTACACCTTC	CASSQDLQPNYGYTF
few	TRBV6-2/TRBV6-3	TRBJ2-1	NA	TGTGCCAGCAGTTTGGGCCAAAAATTCAATGAGCAGTTCTTC	CASSLGQKFNEQFF
NA	TRBV7-6	TRBJ2-7	NA	TGTGCCAGCAGCTTAAATCAGGGCTTTAGGGACGAGCAGTACTTC	CASSLNQGFRDEQYF
many	TRBV12-3/TRBV12-4	TRBJ1-5	NA	TGTGCCAGCAGTTTTACTATCCGGGACAAGAAAGGGGAGCCCCAGCATTTT	CASSFTIRDKKGEPQHF
NA	TRBV12-5	TRBJ1-1	NA	TGTGCTAGTGGTCCGACAGCTTCGAACACTGAAGCTTTCTTT	CASGPTASNTEAFF
many	TRBV7-8	TRBJ2-7	NA	TGTGCCAGCAGCTTAGCGGCAGGGTCTTGGGAGGAGCAGTACTTC	CASSLAAGSWEEQYF
few	TRBV4-1	TRBJ2-1	NA	TGCGCCAGCAGCCAATGGGCAGACAACTACAATGAGCAGTTCTTC	CASSQWADNYNEQFF
many	TRBV7-9	TRBJ1-1	NA	TGTGCCAGCTACCCCATAGGACGCGCGGGCACTGAAGCTTTCTTT	CASYPIGRAGTEAFF
NA	TRBV7-6	TRBJ2-5	TRBD2	TGTGCCAGCAGCTCCGCGGCGGCGGGGAGGGAAGAGACCCAGTACTTC	CASSSAAAGREETQYF
NA	TRBV11-3	TRBJ1-1	TRBD1	TGTGCCAGCAGCCCCGGGACAGGGCTAGACACTGAAGCTTTCTTT	CASSPGTGLDTEAFF
NA	TRBV15	TRBJ1-1	NA	TGTGCCACCAGCTCTGGGACCCCGGACAGAGCCATGAACACTGAAGCTTTCTTT	CATSSGTPDRAMNTEAFF
NA	TRBV6-2/TRBV6-3	TRBJ2-1	NA	TGTGCCAGCAGTGCGGACGGATACAATGAGCAGTTCTTC	CASSADGYNEQFF
few	TRBV9	TRBJ2-1	NA	TGTGCCAGCAGCGTAGTGGGGAGTGGAAGGGGGGATCCGTACAATGAGCAGTTCTTC	CASSVVGSGRGDPYNEQFF
once	TRBV12-3/TRBV12-4	TRBJ1-1	NA	TGTGCCAGCAGTACGACGAAAGAAACTTTCTTT	CASSTTKETFF
many	TRBV7-6	TRBJ2-1	TRBD1	TGTGCCAGCAACCAGGGGGCGGTCAATGAGCAGTTCTTC	CASNQGAVNEQFF
NA	TRBV6-4	TRBJ1-5	NA	TGTGCCAGCAGTGACGTTGGGCGAACAGGGAGGCAGCCCCAGCATTTT	CASSDVGRTGRQPQHF
NA	TRBV14	TRBJ1-2	NA	TGTGCCAGCAGCCTCGCCCCGATCGATGGCTACACCTTC	CASSLAPIDGYTF
few	TRBV13	TRBJ2-1	NA	TGTGCCAGCAGCCCAAGTAGGGTGGATGAGCAGTTCTTC	CASSPSRVDEQFF
NA	TRBV10-3	TRBJ2-2	TRBD1	TGTGCCATCGGCCAGGGGACAGGGGCGGCCGGGGAGCTGTTTTTT	CAIGQGTGAAGELFF